Listed below are T cell receptor beta chains from one sample, sequenced in a study of identical twins. TCRdb re-called the 5' RACE reads with MiXCR, one entry per CDR3 protein. The repertoire holds 1.5 million or so distinct CDR3 sequences, with roughly a third as singletons. Material for sequencing was cord blood. The source of these receptors is a newborn girl in good health. The CDR3 runs from the conserved cysteine through the conserved F or W. D genes are given only for firm matches. Size is stated for part of the rows, as once, few or many counts, or as a class when the clone is expanded.

clone_size: .; d_call: TRBD1; j_call: TRBJ1-1; v_call: TRBV4-2; cdr3_aa: CAGSRHRGTEAFF; cdr3_nt: TGTGCCGGCAGCCGCCACAGGGGGACTGAAGCTTTCTTT
clone_size: few; d_call: .; j_call: TRBJ2-5; v_call: TRBV29-1; cdr3_aa: CSVDDQKGETQYF; cdr3_nt: TGCAGCGTTGATGACCAGAAGGGAGAGACCCAGTACTTC
clone_size: few; d_call: .; j_call: TRBJ1-4; v_call: TRBV27; cdr3_aa: CASSLWKDEKLFF; cdr3_nt: TGTGCCAGCAGTTTATGGAAGGATGAAAAACTGTTTTTT
clone_size: .; d_call: .; j_call: TRBJ2-6; v_call: TRBV4-2; cdr3_aa: CASSQEDGVSGANVLTF; cdr3_nt: TGTGCCAGCAGCCAAGAGGACGGCGTCTCTGGGGCCAACGTCCTGACTTTC
clone_size: .; d_call: TRBD1; j_call: TRBJ1-6; v_call: TRBV16; cdr3_aa: CASSQYRDRGNSPLHF; cdr3_nt: TGTGCCAGCAGCCAATATCGAGACAGGGGCAATTCACCCCTCCACTTT
clone_size: .; d_call: .; j_call: TRBJ2-7; v_call: TRBV7-2; cdr3_aa: CASSLVWGYSYEQYF; cdr3_nt: TGTGCCAGCAGCTTAGTCTGGGGTTACTCCTACGAGCAGTACTTC
clone_size: few; d_call: TRBD1; j_call: TRBJ2-1; v_call: TRBV7-2; cdr3_aa: CASSSGTGGGEQFF; cdr3_nt: TGTGCCAGCAGCTCTGGGACAGGGGGAGGTGAGCAGTTCTTC
clone_size: .; d_call: TRBD2; j_call: TRBJ2-3; v_call: TRBV28; cdr3_aa: CASSPKAGGSVVDTQYF; cdr3_nt: TGTGCCAGCAGTCCAAAAGCGGGAGGGTCGGTAGTTGATACGCAGTATTTT
clone_size: many; d_call: .; j_call: TRBJ2-3; v_call: TRBV10-3; cdr3_aa: CAISPSHSFTDTQYF; cdr3_nt: TGTGCCATCAGTCCTTCACACAGCTTCACAGATACGCAGTATTTT
clone_size: .; d_call: TRBD2; j_call: TRBJ2-5; v_call: TRBV7-7; cdr3_aa: CASSLRPGLAVFHETQYF; cdr3_nt: TGTGCTAGCAGCTTAAGGCCAGGGCTAGCGGTCTTCCACGAGACCCAGTACTTC
clone_size: many; d_call: TRBD2; j_call: TRBJ2-7; v_call: TRBV4-2; cdr3_aa: CASSQDLAGAVYEQYF; cdr3_nt: TGTGCCAGCAGCCAAGATCTAGCGGGGGCTGTCTACGAGCAGTACTTC
clone_size: .; d_call: .; j_call: TRBJ2-3; v_call: TRBV20-1; cdr3_aa: CSARGLLEHRRVNTDTQYF; cdr3_nt: TGCAGTGCTAGAGGACTCCTCGAACACAGGAGGGTGAACACAGATACGCAGTATTTT
clone_size: .; d_call: .; j_call: TRBJ1-1; v_call: TRBV12-3/TRBV12-4; cdr3_aa: CASSAWTERNTEAFF; cdr3_nt: TGTGCCAGCAGCGCCTGGACAGAGAGGAACACTGAAGCTTTCTTT
clone_size: few; d_call: TRBD2; j_call: TRBJ2-5; v_call: TRBV20-1; cdr3_aa: CSARGPILAGGRETQYF; cdr3_nt: TGCAGTGCTAGAGGGCCCATTTTAGCGGGGGGGCGGGAGACCCAGTACTTC
clone_size: .; d_call: TRBD1; j_call: TRBJ2-7; v_call: TRBV14; cdr3_aa: CASSHNFHPGGKHYEQYF; cdr3_nt: TGTGCCAGCAGCCACAACTTCCACCCAGGGGGCAAACACTACGAGCAGTACTTC
clone_size: .; d_call: TRBD2; j_call: TRBJ2-7; v_call: TRBV20-1; cdr3_aa: CSAPRLAGIYEQYF; cdr3_nt: TGCAGTGCCCCGAGACTAGCGGGAATCTACGAGCAGTACTTC
clone_size: few; d_call: .; j_call: TRBJ1-6; v_call: TRBV12-3/TRBV12-4; cdr3_aa: CASSDRRGNSPLHF; cdr3_nt: TGTGCCAGCAGTGATCGTAGGGGGAATTCACCCCTCCACTTT
clone_size: few; d_call: .; j_call: TRBJ1-1; v_call: TRBV28; cdr3_aa: CASSLVHIKNTEAFF; cdr3_nt: TGTGCCAGCAGTTTGGTCCACATCAAGAACACTGAAGCTTTCTTT
clone_size: .; d_call: TRBD1; j_call: TRBJ1-5; v_call: TRBV28; cdr3_aa: CASSFGQGHQPQHF; cdr3_nt: TGTGCCAGCAGTTTTGGACAGGGCCATCAGCCCCAGCATTTT
clone_size: .; d_call: .; j_call: TRBJ2-7; v_call: TRBV20-1; cdr3_aa: CSARDDYLYEQYF; cdr3_nt: TGCAGTGCTAGAGACGACTACCTCTACGAGCAGTACTTC
clone_size: .; d_call: TRBD1; j_call: TRBJ1-1; v_call: TRBV12-3/TRBV12-4; cdr3_aa: CASSLGQGKGEAFF; cdr3_nt: TGTGCCAGCAGTCTCGGACAGGGTAAAGGTGAAGCTTTCTTT
clone_size: .; d_call: TRBD2; j_call: TRBJ2-1; v_call: TRBV29-1; cdr3_aa: CSVLLLAGVDEQFF; cdr3_nt: TGCAGCGTCCTTCTACTAGCGGGAGTAGATGAGCAGTTCTTC
clone_size: few; d_call: .; j_call: TRBJ2-3; v_call: TRBV7-2; cdr3_aa: CASSPLVASDTQYF; cdr3_nt: TGTGCCAGCAGCCCCCTGGTCGCCAGCGATACGCAGTATTTT
clone_size: few; d_call: .; j_call: TRBJ2-1; v_call: TRBV29-1; cdr3_aa: CSVEMRRAMRGEQFF; cdr3_nt: TGCAGCGTTGAAATGAGGAGGGCGATGCGCGGTGAGCAGTTCTTC
clone_size: .; d_call: TRBD1; j_call: TRBJ2-5; v_call: TRBV20-1; cdr3_aa: CSAARDRRQETQYF; cdr3_nt: TGCAGTGCGGCCAGGGACAGGCGGCAAGAGACCCAGTACTTC
clone_size: .; d_call: .; j_call: TRBJ2-3; v_call: TRBV3-1; cdr3_aa: CASSQELGGYSTDTQYF; cdr3_nt: TGTGCCAGCAGCCAAGAGTTAGGCGGGTATAGCACAGATACGCAGTATTTT
clone_size: few; d_call: TRBD1; j_call: TRBJ2-7; v_call: TRBV6-5; cdr3_aa: CASRTLQGGGSYEQYF; cdr3_nt: TGTGCCAGCAGAACATTACAGGGGGGCGGCTCCTACGAGCAGTACTTC
clone_size: few; d_call: TRBD2; j_call: TRBJ2-3; v_call: TRBV10-3; cdr3_aa: CAISNRLAGGRPHTDTQYF; cdr3_nt: TGTGCCATCAGTAACCGACTAGCGGGGGGGCGTCCCCACACAGATACGCAGTATTTT